This T cell receptor beta chain originates from a study of regulatory T cells in long-lasting Graves disease. Arm-PCR with iRepertoire HTBI primers amplified the CDR3 regions for these TCR beta libraries. TCRdb re-analysed the multiplex PCR reads in MiXCR, keeping a single row per CDR3 protein. This sample carries 300,000 to 400,000 distinct CDR3 sequences, over 15% of them seen once, and the ten largest clones take about 32%. After removal of 10 bases from V and 0 bases from J, the junction contained 12 bases not matched to a gene. The CDR3 length is 17 residues. Germline CDR1 is ENHRY and CDR2 is SYGVKD. Time point noted: newly diagnosed GD, antithyroid drugs for less than 3 months. Following extraction of RNA from PBMCs, that RNA was used to make the TCR library. This same sample was also part of a study on T cells in Graves' hyperthyroidism and ophthalmopathy. Per that paper: The HTBI set primed first-round TCR CDR3 RT-PCR.

The clonotype originates from a man between 40 and 49 years old with Graves disease. The chain recombines TRBV10-3 with TRBJ2-2; 9 positions match TRBD1. The source material was peripheral blood mononuclear cells (PBMCs), sampled at new diagnosis, from a patient treated with antithyroid drugs. The DNA for the CDR3 is TGTGCCACCAGGGACAGGGTGATCCTTCCGAACACCGGGGAGCTGTTTTTT. Its translation: CATRDRVILPNTGELFF.